The T cell receptor (beta chain) described here comes from a study of vaccination effects on CD4 cells after COVID-19. Notes on the study in general: The study got few convalescent patients and did not collect any early post-infection timepoints. Clonal contraction was marked in infection- and vaccine-induced clones late after vaccination.

With the ViraFEST assay, the study expanded antigen-specific CD4+ T cells using viral peptide pools, then sequenced them. It was after more than nine days of culture that CD4+ T cells were isolated. The person's infection with SARS-CoV-2, confirmed by PCR, took place between March and December 2020. After approximately 2 million PBMC were placed in each well, they were cultured with approximately 10 IU/ml IL-2 and roughly 10 ug/ml peptides. The repertoire was sequenced with immunoSEQ multiplex PCR; TCRdb's copy has only in-frame clones and lacks some. The data show 24,000 or so clones, about 75% seen once. On this clone: Its antigen is still unknown.

The sequences come from CD4+ T cells from PBMCs cultured with SARS-CoV-2 spike peptides, collected before COVID-19 vaccination. The source is a human donor who had a prior SARS-CoV-2 infection.

The CDR3 here is CASSQRRQPRSGANVLTF. The CDR3, as DNA: TGTGCCAGCAGCCAAAGACGGCAACCACGCTCCGGGGCCAACGTCCTGACTTTC. This rearrangement joins TRBV3-1 (or the pseudogene TRBV3-2) to TRBJ2-6; D is ambiguous. The length of the CDR3 is 18 residues. Trimming took off 2 bases at V and 4 bases at J, with 18 bases between the two ends. In germline, CDR1 is LGHDT, CDR2 YNNKEL (reference sequence).